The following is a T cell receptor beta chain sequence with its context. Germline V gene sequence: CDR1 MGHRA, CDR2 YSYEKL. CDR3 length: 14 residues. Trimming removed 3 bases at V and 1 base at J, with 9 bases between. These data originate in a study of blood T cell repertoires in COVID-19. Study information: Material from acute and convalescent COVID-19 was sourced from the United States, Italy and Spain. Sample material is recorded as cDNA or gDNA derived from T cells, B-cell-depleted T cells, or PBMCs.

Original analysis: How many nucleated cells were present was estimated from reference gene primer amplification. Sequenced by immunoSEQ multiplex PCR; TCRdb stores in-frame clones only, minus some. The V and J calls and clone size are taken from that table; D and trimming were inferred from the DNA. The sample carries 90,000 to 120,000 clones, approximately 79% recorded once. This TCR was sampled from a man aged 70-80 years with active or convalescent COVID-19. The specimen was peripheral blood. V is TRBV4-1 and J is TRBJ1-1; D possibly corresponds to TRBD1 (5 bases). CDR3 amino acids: CASSQGLRNTEAFF. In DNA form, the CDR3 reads TGCGCCAGCAGCCAGGGGCTGCGGAACACTGAAGCTTTCTTT.